This TCR beta chain was captured in a study of T-cell memory formation after mild COVID-19. Study-wide findings and caveats: Second-wave clones reaching peak frequency on day 37 lacked confirmed SARS-CoV-2 specificity. Prior to infection, memory already included some responding clones, suggesting cross-reactive memory joined. There was a balanced CD4/CD8 profile in clones contracting day 15 to 85, and later expanders leaned CD4+.

For this clonotype: The antigen is unknown.

5'RACE with constant-segment primers built TCRalpha and TCRbeta cDNA libraries with UMIs. TCRdb fed the 5' RACE reads into MiXCR, producing one record per CDR3 protein. In the table there are about 240,000 distinct CDR3 sequences, more than 8% of which are singletons. The sequence derives from a man in his late teens or twenties who had mild COVID-19 (a few samples of this study predate the infection). Cell type and time point are not known. Sequenced sample: PBMCs or a T cell subset sorted from them (not recorded which).

The CDR3 DNA is TGCGCCAGCAGCCCGAGCGAGTACAGCAATGAGCAGTTCTTC. This codes for CASSPSEYSNEQFF. The chain has TRBV10-1 and TRBJ2-1, with D hard to call. This CDR3 has 14 residues. The V end was cut by 6 bases, the J end by 6 bases, with 15 bases between. Germline V gene sequence: CDR1 WNHNN, CDR2 SYGVQD (reference sequence).